This T cell receptor (beta chain) is from a study of T cell changes during pregnancy in multiple sclerosis. Germline CDR1 and CDR2: MGHRA and YSYEKL. V was trimmed by 1 base and J by 4 bases, leaving 10 bases between them. The CDR3 length is 14 residues. Sequencing was performed with immunoSEQ multiplex PCR; in TCRdb, only in-frame clones are kept and a portion is missing. The profile shows around 57,000 clones, roughly 88% of them singletons. Sequences were derived from peripheral blood, sampled in the second trimester of pregnancy. The origin of this receptor is a female donor with multiple sclerosis, enrolled in a pregnancy study. V and J are TRBV4-1 and TRBJ1-1, with D possibly TRBD1 on 6 matching bases. CDR3 DNA sequence: TGCGCCAGCAGCCAAGCCAACAGGGTCACTGAAGCTTTCTTT. Translating gives CASSQANRVTEAFF.